This T cell receptor beta chain appears in the sequencing data of a study of blood T cell repertoires in COVID-19. About the study: The United States, Italy and Spain provided the acute and convalescent COVID-19 samples. T cells, B-cell-depleted T cells, or PBMCs supplied cDNA or gDNA.

Authors' analysis steps: Amplification of reference gene primers provided the estimated nucleated cell counts. Assay used: immunoSEQ multiplex PCR; TCRdb lists only in-frame clones, some missing. The V and J calls and clone size were taken over from that table, and D and trimming were inferred from the DNA. Found here are roughly 83,000 clones, more than 70% of them singletons; the top ten hold under 8.5%. This receptor was taken from a man in his fifties with active COVID-19. The material sequenced was peripheral blood.

The CDR3 here is CASSLPPGSGRRDEQFF. The CDR3 nucleotides are TGCGCCAGCAGCTTGCCTCCGGGTAGCGGGAGACGAGATGAGCAGTTCTTC. The chain employs TRBV5-1 and TRBJ2-1; 9 bases agree with TRBD2. Germline V gives CDR1 SGHRS, CDR2 YFSETQ. The CDR3 length is 17 residues. V was clipped by 1 base and J by 8 bases; unmatched bases: 13.